This T cell receptor beta chain is from a study of T cell responses to AZD1222 COVID-19 vaccine. General observations from the study: A reported finding is that nearly half of spike-specific TCRs target unmutated variant regions.

Turning to this clone: Its antigen remains unidentified.

CDR3 length equals 13 residues. The germline CDR1 and CDR2 sequences are SGDLS and YYNGEE. J was trimmed by 6 bases and V by 1 base; bases with no gene match: 3. Generated by immunoSEQ multiplex PCR, the TCRdb table keeps only in-frame clones and is missing some. The sample records 100,000 to 120,000 clones, 82% being singletons. The sequence was collected from an adult in good health. Sequenced material: peripheral blood, taken on day 0 of AZD1222 vaccination. The V call is TRBV9, the J call TRBJ2-7, with 8 bases fitting TRBD1. This CDR3 is CASSVLDRGEQYF. CDR3 coding DNA: TGTGCCAGCAGCGTACTCGACAGGGGCGAGCAGTACTTC.